The 13 T cell receptor beta chains in this list originate from one sample, sequenced in a study of neurological immune-mediated disorders. TCRdb analysed the 5' RACE reads with MiXCR anew, one entry per CDR3 protein. The table records 40,000 to 55,000 distinct CDR3 sequences, less than 4% of them present only once. What was sequenced was PBMCs. These TCRs come from a woman aged 45-60 years with multiple sclerosis.

This clonotype showed up many times. The chain couples TRBV2 to TRBJ2-2, with 7 bases that match TRBD2. V lost 8 bases and J lost 5; bases outside the gene matches: 5. The CDR3 is 13 amino acids. CDR1 is SNHLY, CDR2 FYNNEI, per germline. The CDR3 is CASCREATGELFF. CDR3 nucleotides: TGTGCCAGCTGTCGGGAGGCGACCGGGGAGCTGTTTTTT.

This clonotype showed up many times. The chain uses TRBV5-1 and TRBJ2-2, with D unresolved. The CDR3 sequence is 17 residues long. Between the trimmed V and J ends, which lost 2 bases and 3 bases, there was a span of 17 bases. Germline CDR1 reads SGHRS; CDR2 reads YFSETQ. The CDR3 is CASSFGPLLADTGELFF. DNA of the CDR3: TGCGCCAGCAGCTTTGGTCCCCTTTTGGCCGACACCGGGGAGCTGTTTTTT.

This clonotype was recorded many times. This chain connects TRBV10-3 to TRBJ2-1; 10 bases match TRBD1. The CDR3 consists of 14 residues. Germline V gives CDR1 ENHRY, CDR2 SYGVKD. The V gene end was trimmed by 6 bases and the J gene end by 4 bases; junction bases not matched to a gene: 3. CDR3 in amino acids: CAISRDRGYNEQFF. CDR3 DNA: TGTGCCATCAGCCGGGACAGGGGTTACAATGAGCAGTTCTTC.

This clonotype came up many times. The V call is TRBV25-1, the J call TRBJ2-2, with unresolved D. This CDR3 contains 13 residues. Per the germline V gene, CDR1 is MGHDK and CDR2 is SYGVNS. V shed 9 bases and J shed 0 bases, with 8 bases lying between them. CDR3 sequence reads: CASQRPNTGELFF. The CDR3 DNA follows: TGTGCCAGTCAGAGACCGAACACCGGGGAGCTGTTTTTT. The full variable domain, in which reference TRBV25-1 and TRBJ2-2 provide the parts outside the CDR3, is EADIYQTPRYLVIGTGKKITLECSQTMGHDKMYWYQQDPGMELHLIHYSYGVNSTEKGDLSSESTVSRIRTEHFPLTLESARPSHTSQYLCASQRPNTGELFFGEGSRLTVL.

This clonotype was seen ten or more times. The chain uses TRBV20-1 and TRBJ2-5; D may correspond to TRBD1 or TRBD2 (5 bases each). CDR1 and CDR2 (germline): DFQATT, SNEGSKA (reference sequence). There are 11 residues in the CDR3. The ends were cut back, 1 base at V and 5 bases at J, with 5 bases in the middle. The CDR3 coding sequence is TGCAGTGCTAGAGGGGGGGAGACCCAGTACTTC. This encodes CSARGGETQYF.

This clonotype was observed many times. V is TRBV5-1 and J is TRBJ2-7; 9 bases map to TRBD1. V gave up 3 bases and J gave up 4 bases; unmatched junction bases: 11. This CDR3 has 16 residues. The V gene's germline CDR1 is SGHRS and CDR2 YFSETQ. DNA of the CDR3: TGCGCCAGCAGCTCCAGAAAAACAGGGGGCCGGTACGAGCAGTACGTC. It is translated as CASSSRKTGGRYEQYV.

This clonotype was counted many times. V is TRBV20-1 and J is TRBJ1-2; 9 bases line up with TRBD1. With 6 bases clipped from V and 1 base from J, the junction kept 9 bases outside the gene matches. The CDR3 totals 15 residues. CDR1 DFQATT and CDR2 SNEGSKA come from the germline V gene (reference sequence). CDR3 sequence: CSADGQGRVNYGYTF. CDR3 nucleotides: TGCAGTGCCGACGGACAGGGGAGGGTTAACTATGGCTACACCTTC.

There are many counts of this clonotype. The chain has TRBV6-5 and TRBJ1-4, with D unclear. This CDR3 has 15 residues. V lost 0 bases and J lost 0, with 5 bases in between. Per germline, CDR1 MNHEY and CDR2 SVGAGI. CDR3 in amino acids: CASSYSGTTNEKLFF. The CDR3 coding sequence is TGTGCCAGCAGTTACTCAGGGACAACTAATGAAAAACTGTTTTTT.

At least ten counts were recorded for this clonotype. The V call is TRBV15, the J call TRBJ1-1; 9 bases line up with TRBD1. The CDR3 is 15 amino acids. V shed 0 bases and J 10 bases; nucleotides not matched to a gene: 9. CDR1 is LNHNV and CDR2 is YYDKDF in the germline V gene (reference sequence). The CDR3 spells CATSRDRGGQGRAFF. The CDR3 DNA follows: TGTGCCACCAGCAGAGATAGGGGGGGACAGGGCCGAGCTTTCTTT.

This clonotype was recorded at least ten times. CDR3 in DNA: TGTGCCAGCAGCTTAGGACAGAGCTCCTACGAGCAGTACTTC. Residues: CASSLGQSSYEQYF. The chain links TRBV7-9 to TRBJ2-7; a weak D match, TRBD1 (5 bases). The ends were cut back, 1 base at V and 0 bases at J, with 7 bases in the middle. There are 14 residues in the CDR3. Per the germline V gene, CDR1 is SEHNR and CDR2 is FQNEAQ (reference sequence).

This clonotype was recorded at least ten times. The chain couples TRBV5-6 to TRBJ1-1, with TRBD1 matching over 7 bases. The V gene's germline CDR1 is SGHDT and CDR2 YYEEEE. V shed 0 bases, J shed 4 bases, and the junction held 3 bases outside the gene matches. CDR3 length equals 14 residues. The DNA for the CDR3 is TGTGCCAGCAGCTTGGAGGGGGCCATCACTGAAGCTTTCTTT. Translated, it gives CASSLEGAITEAFF.

The table lists this clonotype with many counts. Here the CDR3 reads CSALITDTQYF. The CDR3 coding sequence is TGCAGTGCTTTAATCACAGATACGCAGTATTTT. V usage is TRBV20-1 and J usage is TRBJ2-3, with D unresolved. Trimming stripped 5 bases from V and 2 bases from J, with 5 bases between. There are 11 residues in the CDR3. Germline loops: CDR1 DFQATT, CDR2 SNEGSKA (reference sequence).

This clonotype was seen repeatedly, ten times or more. The chain uses TRBV5-1 and TRBJ2-3; 7 nucleotides line up with TRBD1. Germline values: CDR1 SGHRS, CDR2 YFSETQ. The length of the CDR3 is 15 residues. Trimming cost V 7 bases and J 0 bases; bases outside gene matches: 8. CDR3 loop: CASGNPTGSTDTQYF. CDR3 DNA: TGCGCCAGCGGAAACCCGACAGGGAGCACAGATACGCAGTATTTT. Looking up the rest from reference TRBV5-1 and TRBJ2-3 gives the full variable domain: KAGVTQTPRYLIKTRGQQVTLSCSPISGHRSVSWYQQTPGQGLQFLFEYFSETQRNKGNFPGRFSGRQFSNSRSEMNVSTLELGDSALYLCASGNPTGSTDTQYFGPGTRLTVL.